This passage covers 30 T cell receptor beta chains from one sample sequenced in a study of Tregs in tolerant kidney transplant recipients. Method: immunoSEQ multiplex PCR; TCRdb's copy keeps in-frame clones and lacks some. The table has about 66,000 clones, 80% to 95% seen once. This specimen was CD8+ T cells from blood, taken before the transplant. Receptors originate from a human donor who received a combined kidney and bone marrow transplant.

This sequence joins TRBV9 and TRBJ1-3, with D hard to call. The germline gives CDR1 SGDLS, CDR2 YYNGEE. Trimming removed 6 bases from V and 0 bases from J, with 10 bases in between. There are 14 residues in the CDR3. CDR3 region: CASNDGDSGNTIYF. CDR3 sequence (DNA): TGTGCCAGCAACGATGGAGACTCTGGAAACACCATATATTTT.

The CDR3 sequence: CASNPSAGPTYEQYF. The DNA for the CDR3 is TGTGCCAGCAATCCCTCCGCTGGGCCCACCTACGAGCAGTACTTC. The gene calls are TRBV28 and TRBJ2-5, with D unclear. The J call is uncertain, as TRBJ2-7 better fits the DNA end. The CDR3 runs 15 residues. Germline loops: CDR1 MDHEN, CDR2 SYDVKM.

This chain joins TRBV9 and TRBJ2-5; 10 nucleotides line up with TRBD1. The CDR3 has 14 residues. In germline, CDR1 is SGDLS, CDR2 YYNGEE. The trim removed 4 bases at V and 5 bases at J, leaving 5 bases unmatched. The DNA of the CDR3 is TGTGCCAGCAGCACGACAGGGGGCGCGGAGACCCAGTACTTC. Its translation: CASSTTGGAETQYF.

The CDR3 DNA is TGTGCCAGCAGTTTATCGATGGAGGGCTACAATGAGCAGTTCTTC. It encodes CASSLSMEGYNEQFF. The rearrangement uses TRBV27 and TRBJ2-1; tentative D call: TRBD2 (6 bases). The CDR3 is 15 residues long. V was pared by 0 bases and J by 3 bases, with 9 bases between. Germline V gene data show CDR1 as MNHEY and CDR2 as SMNVEV (reference sequence).

DNA of the CDR3: TGTGCCAGCAGCTTAGAGGACAGGACCTTAGGAGCAGGATATGGCTACACCTTC. Protein sequence: CASSLEDRTLGAGYGYTF. The chain carries TRBV7-2 and TRBJ1-2; 7 nucleotides line up with TRBD1. The CDR3 runs 18 residues. The J segment lost 5 bases and the V segment lost 1 base, leaving 16 bases of the junction unmatched. Per germline, CDR1 SGHTA and CDR2 FQGNSA. Full variable domain (remainder filled in from reference TRBV7-2 and TRBJ1-2): GAGVSQSPSNKVTEKGKDVELRCDPISGHTALYWYRQSLGQGLEFLIYFQGNSAPDKSGLPSDRFSAERTGGSVSTLTIQRTQQEDSAVYLCASSLEDRTLGAGYGYTFGSGTRLTVV.

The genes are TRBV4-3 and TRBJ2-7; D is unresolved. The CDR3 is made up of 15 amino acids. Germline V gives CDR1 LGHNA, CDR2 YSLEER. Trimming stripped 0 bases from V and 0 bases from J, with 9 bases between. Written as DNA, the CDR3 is TGCGCCAGCAGCCAAGATCACTGGAGCTCCTACGAGCAGTACTTC. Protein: CASSQDHWSSYEQYF.

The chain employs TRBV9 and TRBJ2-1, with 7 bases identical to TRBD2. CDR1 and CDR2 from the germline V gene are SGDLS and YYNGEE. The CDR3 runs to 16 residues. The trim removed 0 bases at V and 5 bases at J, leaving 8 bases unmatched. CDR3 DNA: TGTGCCAGCAGCGTAGCGTCGGGAGGTGGGAACAATGAGCAGTTCTTC. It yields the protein CASSVASGGGNNEQFF.

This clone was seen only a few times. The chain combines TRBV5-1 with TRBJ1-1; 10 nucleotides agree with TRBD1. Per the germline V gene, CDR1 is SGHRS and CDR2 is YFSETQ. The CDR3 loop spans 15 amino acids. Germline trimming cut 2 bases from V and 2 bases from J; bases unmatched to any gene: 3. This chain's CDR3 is CASSFGTGENTEAFF. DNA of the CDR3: TGCGCCAGCAGCTTCGGGACAGGGGAAAACACTGAAGCTTTCTTT.

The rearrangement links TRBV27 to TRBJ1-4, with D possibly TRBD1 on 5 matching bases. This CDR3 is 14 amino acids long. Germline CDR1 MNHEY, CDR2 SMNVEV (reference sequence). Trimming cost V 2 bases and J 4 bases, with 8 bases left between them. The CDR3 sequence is CASSLSQGNEKLFF. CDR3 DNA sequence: TGTGCCAGCAGTTTAAGTCAGGGTAATGAAAAACTGTTTTTT.

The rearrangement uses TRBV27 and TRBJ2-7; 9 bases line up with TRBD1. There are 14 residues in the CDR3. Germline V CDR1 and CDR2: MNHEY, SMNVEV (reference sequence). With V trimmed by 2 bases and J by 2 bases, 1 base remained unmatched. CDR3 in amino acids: CASSLRDRAYEQYF. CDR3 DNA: TGTGCCAGCAGTTTACGGGACAGGGCCTACGAGCAGTACTTC.

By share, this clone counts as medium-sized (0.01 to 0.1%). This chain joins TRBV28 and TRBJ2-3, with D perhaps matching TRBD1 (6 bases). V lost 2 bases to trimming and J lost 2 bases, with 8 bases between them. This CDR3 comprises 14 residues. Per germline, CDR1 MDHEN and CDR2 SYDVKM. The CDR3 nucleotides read TGTGCCAGCAGTTTACGGGACAACACAGATACGCAGTATTTT. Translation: CASSLRDNTDTQYF.

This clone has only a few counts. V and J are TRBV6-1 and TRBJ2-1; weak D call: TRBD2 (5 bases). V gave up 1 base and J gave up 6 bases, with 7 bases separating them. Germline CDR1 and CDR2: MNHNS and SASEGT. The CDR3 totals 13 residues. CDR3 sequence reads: CASSEGETNEQFF. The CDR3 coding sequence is TGTGCCAGCAGTGAAGGGGAGACCAATGAGCAGTTCTTC.

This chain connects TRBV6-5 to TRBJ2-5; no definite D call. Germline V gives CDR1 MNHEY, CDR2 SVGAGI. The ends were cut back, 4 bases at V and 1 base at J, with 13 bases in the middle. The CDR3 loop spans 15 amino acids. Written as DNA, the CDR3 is TGTGCCAGCAGTTCCACCGGAGCGACCCAAGAGACCCAGTACTTC. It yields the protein CASSSTGATQETQYF.

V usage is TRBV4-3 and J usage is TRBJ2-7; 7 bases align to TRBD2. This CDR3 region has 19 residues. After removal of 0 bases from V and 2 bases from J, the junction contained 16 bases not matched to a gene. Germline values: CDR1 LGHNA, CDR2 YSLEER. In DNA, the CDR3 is TGCGCCAGCAGCCAAGACCCTCACAACCTAGCGGACATTACCTACGAGCAGTACTTC. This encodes CASSQDPHNLADITYEQYF.

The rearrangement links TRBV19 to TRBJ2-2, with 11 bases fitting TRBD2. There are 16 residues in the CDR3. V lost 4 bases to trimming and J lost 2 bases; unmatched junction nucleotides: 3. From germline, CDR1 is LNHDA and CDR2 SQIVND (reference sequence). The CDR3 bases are TGTGCCAGTAGTACGGGACTAGCGGATAACACCGGGGAGCTGTTTTTT. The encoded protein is CASSTGLADNTGELFF.

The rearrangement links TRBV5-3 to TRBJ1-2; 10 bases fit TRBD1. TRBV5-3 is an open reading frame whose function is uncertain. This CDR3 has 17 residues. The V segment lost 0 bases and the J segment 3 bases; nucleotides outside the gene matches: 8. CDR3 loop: CARSLGGQGSRDYGYTF. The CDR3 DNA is TGTGCCAGAAGCTTGGGGGGACAGGGGAGTCGGGACTATGGCTACACCTTC.

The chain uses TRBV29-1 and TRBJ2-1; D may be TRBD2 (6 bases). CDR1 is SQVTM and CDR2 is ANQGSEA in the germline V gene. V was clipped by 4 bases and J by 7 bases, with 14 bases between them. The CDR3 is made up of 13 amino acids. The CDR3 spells CSVVSPAGNEQFF. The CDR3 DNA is TGCAGCGTTGTGTCCCCCGCGGGGAATGAGCAGTTCTTC.

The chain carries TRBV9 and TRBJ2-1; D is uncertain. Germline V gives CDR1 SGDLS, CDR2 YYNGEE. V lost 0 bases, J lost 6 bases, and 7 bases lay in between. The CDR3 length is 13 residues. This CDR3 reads CASSVVSSNEQFF. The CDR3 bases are TGTGCCAGCAGCGTAGTCTCTAGCAATGAGCAGTTCTTC.

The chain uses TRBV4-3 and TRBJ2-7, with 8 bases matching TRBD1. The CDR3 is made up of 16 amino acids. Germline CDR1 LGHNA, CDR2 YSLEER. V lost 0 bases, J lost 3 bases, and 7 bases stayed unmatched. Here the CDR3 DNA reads TGCGCCAGCAGCCAAGATTCACAGGGGGAGTTCTACGAGCAGTACTTC. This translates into CASSQDSQGEFYEQYF.

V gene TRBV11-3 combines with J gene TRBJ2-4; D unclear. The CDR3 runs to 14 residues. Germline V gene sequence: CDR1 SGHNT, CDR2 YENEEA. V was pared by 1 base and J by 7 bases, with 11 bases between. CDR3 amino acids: CASSLGGNGNIQYF. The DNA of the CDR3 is TGTGCCAGCAGCTTAGGTGGCAACGGGAACATTCAGTACTTC. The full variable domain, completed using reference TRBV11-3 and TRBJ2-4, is EAGVVQSPRYKIIEKKQPVAFWCNPISGHNTLYWYLQNLGQGPELLIRYENEEAVDDSQLPKDRFSAERLKGVDSTLKIQPAELGDSAVYLCASSLGGNGNIQYFGAGTRLSVL.

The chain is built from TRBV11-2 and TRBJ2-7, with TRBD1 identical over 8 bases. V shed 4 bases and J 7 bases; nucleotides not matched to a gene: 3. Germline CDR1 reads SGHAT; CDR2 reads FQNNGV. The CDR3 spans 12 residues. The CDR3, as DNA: TGTGCCAGCAGCTGGGACAGGTGGGAGCAGTACTTC. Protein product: CASSWDRWEQYF.

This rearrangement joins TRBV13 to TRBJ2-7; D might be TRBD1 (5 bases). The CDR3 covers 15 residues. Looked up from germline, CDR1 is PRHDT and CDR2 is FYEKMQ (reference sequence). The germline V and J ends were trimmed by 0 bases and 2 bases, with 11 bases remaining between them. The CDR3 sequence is CASSLGQGVPYEQYF. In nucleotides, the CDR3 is TGTGCCAGCAGCTTAGGCCAGGGTGTTCCCTACGAGCAGTACTTC.

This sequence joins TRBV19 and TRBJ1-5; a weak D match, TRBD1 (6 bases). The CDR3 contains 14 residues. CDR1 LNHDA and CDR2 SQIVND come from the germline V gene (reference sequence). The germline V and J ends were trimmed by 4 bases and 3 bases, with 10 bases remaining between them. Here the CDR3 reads CASSTWTVNQPQHF. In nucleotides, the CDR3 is TGTGCCAGTAGTACTTGGACAGTCAATCAGCCCCAGCATTTT.

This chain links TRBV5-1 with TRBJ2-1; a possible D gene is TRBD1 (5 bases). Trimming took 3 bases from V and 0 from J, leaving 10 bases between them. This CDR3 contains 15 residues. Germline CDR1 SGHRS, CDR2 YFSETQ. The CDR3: CASSSDISSYNEQFF. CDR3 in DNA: TGCGCCAGCAGCTCGGACATCTCCTCCTACAATGAGCAGTTCTTC.

CDR3 amino acids: CASSRVGKNIQYF. In DNA form, the CDR3 reads TGTGCCAGCAGCAGGGTCGGCAAAAACATTCAGTACTTC. J is TRBJ2-4 and V is TRBV28; D perhaps matches TRBD1 (5 bases). Germline V gene data show CDR1 as MDHEN and CDR2 as SYDVKM. V lost 6 bases to trimming and J lost 3 bases, with 9 bases between them. The CDR3 runs 13 residues.

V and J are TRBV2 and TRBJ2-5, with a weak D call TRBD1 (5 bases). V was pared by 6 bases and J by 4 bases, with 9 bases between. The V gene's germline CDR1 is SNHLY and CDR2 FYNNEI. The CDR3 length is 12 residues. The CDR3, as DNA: TGTGCCAGCAGGGGGCTGCGAGAGACCCAGTACTTC. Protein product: CASRGLRETQYF.

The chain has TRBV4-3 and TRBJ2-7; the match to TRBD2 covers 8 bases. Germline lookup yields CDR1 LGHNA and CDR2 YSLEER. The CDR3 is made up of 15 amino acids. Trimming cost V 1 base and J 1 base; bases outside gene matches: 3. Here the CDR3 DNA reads TGCGCCAGCAGCCAAGCCCCGGGAGGGTCCTACGAGCAGTACTTC. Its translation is CASSQAPGGSYEQYF.

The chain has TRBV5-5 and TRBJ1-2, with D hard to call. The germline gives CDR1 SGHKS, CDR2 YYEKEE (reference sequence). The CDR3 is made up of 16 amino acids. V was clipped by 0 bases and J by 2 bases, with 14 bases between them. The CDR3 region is CASSLVENELNYGYTF. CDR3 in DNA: TGTGCCAGCAGCTTGGTGGAGAATGAACTCAACTATGGCTACACCTTC. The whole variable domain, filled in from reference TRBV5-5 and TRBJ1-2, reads DAGVTQSPTHLIKTRGQQVTLRCSPISGHKSVSWYQQVLGQGPQFIFQYYEKEERGRGNFPDRFSARQFPNYSSELNVNALLLGDSALYLCASSLVENELNYGYTFGSGTRLTVV.

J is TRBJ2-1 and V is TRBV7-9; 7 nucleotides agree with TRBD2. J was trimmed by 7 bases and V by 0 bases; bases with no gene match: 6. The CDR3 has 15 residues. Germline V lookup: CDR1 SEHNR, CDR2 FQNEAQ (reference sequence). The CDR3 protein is CASSLAGGPWNEQFF. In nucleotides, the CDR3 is TGTGCCAGCAGCTTAGCGGGAGGGCCATGGAATGAGCAGTTCTTC.

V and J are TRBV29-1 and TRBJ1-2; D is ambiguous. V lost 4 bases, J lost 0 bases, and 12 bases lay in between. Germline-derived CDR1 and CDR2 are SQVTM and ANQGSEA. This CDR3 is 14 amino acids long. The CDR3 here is CSVASGVANYGYTF. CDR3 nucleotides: TGCAGCGTTGCAAGCGGGGTAGCTAACTATGGCTACACCTTC. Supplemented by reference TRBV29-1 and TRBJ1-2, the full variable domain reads SAVISQKPSRDICQRGTSLTIQCQVDSQVTMMFWYRQQPGQSLTLIATANQGSEATYESGFVIDKFPISRPNLTFSTLTVSNMSPEDSSIYLCSVASGVANYGYTFGSGTRLTVV.